The source of this T cell receptor beta chain is a study of PD-1 blockade in classical Hodgkin lymphoma. Method: immunoSEQ multiplex PCR; TCRdb's copy keeps in-frame clones and lacks some. The sample holds tens of thousands of clones, approximately 79% seen once. Study-wide findings and caveats: According to reports, newly diagnosed patients had lower baseline TCR diversity than healthy donors, and relapsed/refractory patients had lower baseline TCR diversity still.

In regard to this clone: The antigen remains undetermined.

This sample's time point: cycle 4 day 1 (C4D1), after about 6 weeks of nivolumab. Following autologous stem cell transplantation, relapse occurred in every patient, and exposure to brentuximab vedotin varied. It was by magnetic negative selection that CD4+ T cells were purified from thawed PBMCs. The trim removed 3 bases at V and 4 bases at J, leaving 8 bases unmatched. There are 16 residues in the CDR3. Germline assignment: CDR1 KGHSH and CDR2 LQKENI. The sample here was CD4+ T cells from blood, taken before the fourth cycle of nivolumab. The source of this sequence is a human donor with classical Hodgkin lymphoma. The chain carries TRBV18 and TRBJ1-3, with 8 positions matching TRBD1. CDR3 amino acids: CASSPSRGQGGNTIYF. CDR3 coding DNA: TGTGCCAGCTCACCCTCCCGCGGACAGGGAGGAAACACCATATATTTT.